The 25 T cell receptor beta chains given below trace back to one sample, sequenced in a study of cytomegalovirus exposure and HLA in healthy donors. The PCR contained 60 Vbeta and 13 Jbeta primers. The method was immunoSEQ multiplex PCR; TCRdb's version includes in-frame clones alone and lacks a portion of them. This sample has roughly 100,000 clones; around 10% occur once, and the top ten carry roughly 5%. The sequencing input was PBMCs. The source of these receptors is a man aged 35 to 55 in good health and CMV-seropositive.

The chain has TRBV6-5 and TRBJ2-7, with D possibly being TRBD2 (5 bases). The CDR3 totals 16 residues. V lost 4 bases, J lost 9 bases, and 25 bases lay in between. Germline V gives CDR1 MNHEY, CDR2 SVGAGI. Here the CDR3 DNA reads TGTGCCAGCAGTTCCAACTCGCGGCTAGCCCTCTCGGGGCAGTACTTC. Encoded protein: CASSSNSRLALSGQYF.

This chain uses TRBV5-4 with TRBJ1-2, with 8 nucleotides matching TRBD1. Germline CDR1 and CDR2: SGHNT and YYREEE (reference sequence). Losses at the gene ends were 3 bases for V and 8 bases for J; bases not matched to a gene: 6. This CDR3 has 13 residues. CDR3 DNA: TGTGCCAGCAGCTCCGGACAGGGATTGGGCTACACCTTC. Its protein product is CASSSGQGLGYTF.

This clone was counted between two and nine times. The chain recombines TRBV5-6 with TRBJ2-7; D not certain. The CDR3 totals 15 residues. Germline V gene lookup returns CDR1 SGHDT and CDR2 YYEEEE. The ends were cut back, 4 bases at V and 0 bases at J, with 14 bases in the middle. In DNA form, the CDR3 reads TGTGCCAGCAGCCCATTGTCCCCCATCTCCTACGAGCAGTACTTC. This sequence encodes CASSPLSPISYEQYF.

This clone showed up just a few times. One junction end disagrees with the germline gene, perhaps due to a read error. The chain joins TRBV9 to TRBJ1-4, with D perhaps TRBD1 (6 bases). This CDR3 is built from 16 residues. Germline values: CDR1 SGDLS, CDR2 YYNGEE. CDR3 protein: CASSGHSGTTNGKLFF. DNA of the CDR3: TGTGCCAGCAGCGGTCACTCGGGGACAACTAATGGAAAACTGTTTTTT.

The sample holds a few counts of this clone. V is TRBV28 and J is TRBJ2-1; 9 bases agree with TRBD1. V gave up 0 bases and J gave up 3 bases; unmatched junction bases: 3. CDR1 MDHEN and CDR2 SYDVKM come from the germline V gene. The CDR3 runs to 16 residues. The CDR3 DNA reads TGTGCCAGCAGTTTATGGGGGACAGGGTTCTACAATGAGCAGTTCTTC. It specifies CASSLWGTGFYNEQFF.

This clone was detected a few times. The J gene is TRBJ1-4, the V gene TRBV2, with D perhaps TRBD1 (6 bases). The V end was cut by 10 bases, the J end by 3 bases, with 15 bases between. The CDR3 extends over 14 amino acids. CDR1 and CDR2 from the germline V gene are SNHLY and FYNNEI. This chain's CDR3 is CATQNQGSNEKLFF. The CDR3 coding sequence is TGTGCCACCCAGAATCAGGGGTCTAATGAAAAACTGTTTTTT. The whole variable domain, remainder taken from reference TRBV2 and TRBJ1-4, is EPEVTQTPSHQVTQMGQEVILRCVPISNHLYFYWYRQILGQKVEFLVSFYNNEISEKSEIFDDQFSVERPDGSNFTLKIRSTKLEDSAMYFCATQNQGSNEKLFFGSGTQLSVL.

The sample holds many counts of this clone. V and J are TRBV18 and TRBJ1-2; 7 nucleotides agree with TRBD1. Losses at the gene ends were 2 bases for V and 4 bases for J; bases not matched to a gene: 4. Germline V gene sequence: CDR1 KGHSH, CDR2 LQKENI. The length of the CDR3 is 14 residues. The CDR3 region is CASSPEGDSYGYTF. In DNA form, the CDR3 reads TGTGCCAGCTCACCAGAGGGGGACAGCTATGGCTACACCTTC.

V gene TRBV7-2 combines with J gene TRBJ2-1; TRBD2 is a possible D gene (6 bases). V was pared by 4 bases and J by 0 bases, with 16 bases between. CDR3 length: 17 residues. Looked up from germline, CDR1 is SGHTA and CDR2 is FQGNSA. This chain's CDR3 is CASSSDLYGSSYNEQFF. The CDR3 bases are TGTGCCAGCAGCTCCGATTTATACGGGAGCTCCTACAATGAGCAGTTCTTC. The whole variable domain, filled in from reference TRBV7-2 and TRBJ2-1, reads GAGVSQSPSNKVTEKGKDVELRCDPISGHTALYWYRQSLGQGLEFLIYFQGNSAPDKSGLPSDRFSAERTGGSVSTLTIQRTQQEDSAVYLCASSSDLYGSSYNEQFFGPGTRLTVL.

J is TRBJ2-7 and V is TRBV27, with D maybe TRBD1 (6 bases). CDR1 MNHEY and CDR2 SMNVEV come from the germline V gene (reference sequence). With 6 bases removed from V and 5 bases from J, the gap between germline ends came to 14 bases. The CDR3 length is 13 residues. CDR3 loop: CASRPRGTHEQYF. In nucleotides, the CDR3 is TGTGCCAGCAGACCTAGGGGGACCCACGAGCAGTACTTC.

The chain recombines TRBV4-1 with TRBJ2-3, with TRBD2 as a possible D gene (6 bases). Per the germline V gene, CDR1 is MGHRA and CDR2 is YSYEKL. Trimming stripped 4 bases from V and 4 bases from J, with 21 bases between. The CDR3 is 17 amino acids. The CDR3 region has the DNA TGCGCCAGCAGCCTCTTAGAGCGGGTTCGGGGGTCAGATACGCAGTATTTT. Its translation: CASSLLERVRGSDTQYF.

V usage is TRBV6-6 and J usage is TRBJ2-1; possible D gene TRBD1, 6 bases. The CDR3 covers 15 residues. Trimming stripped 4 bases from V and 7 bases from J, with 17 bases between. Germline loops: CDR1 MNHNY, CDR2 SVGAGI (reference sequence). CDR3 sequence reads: CASSFETSRGNEQFF. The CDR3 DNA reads TGTGCCAGCAGTTTCGAGACTTCTAGGGGGAATGAGCAGTTCTTC.

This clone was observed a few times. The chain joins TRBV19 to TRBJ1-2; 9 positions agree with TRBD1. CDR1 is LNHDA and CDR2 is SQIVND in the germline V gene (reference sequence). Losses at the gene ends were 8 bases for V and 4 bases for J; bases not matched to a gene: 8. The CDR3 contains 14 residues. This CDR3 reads CASYPGQGLYGYTF. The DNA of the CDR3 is TGTGCCAGTTATCCGGGACAGGGACTCTATGGCTACACCTTC.

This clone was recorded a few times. Here the CDR3 reads CASSQARGQGDYGYTF. CDR3 coding DNA: TGCGCCAGCAGCCAAGCCAGAGGACAGGGAGACTATGGCTACACCTTC. The chain combines TRBV4-1 with TRBJ1-2; 8 positions match TRBD1. With V trimmed by 1 base and J by 3 bases, 7 bases remained unmatched. CDR3 length: 16 amino acids. From germline, CDR1 is MGHRA and CDR2 YSYEKL.

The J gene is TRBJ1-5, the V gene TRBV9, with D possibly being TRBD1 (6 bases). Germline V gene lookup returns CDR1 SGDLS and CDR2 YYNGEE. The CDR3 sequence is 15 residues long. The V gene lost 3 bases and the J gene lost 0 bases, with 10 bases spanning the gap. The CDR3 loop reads CASSARDNSNQPQHF. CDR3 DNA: TGTGCCAGCAGCGCCCGGGACAATAGCAATCAGCCCCAGCATTTT.

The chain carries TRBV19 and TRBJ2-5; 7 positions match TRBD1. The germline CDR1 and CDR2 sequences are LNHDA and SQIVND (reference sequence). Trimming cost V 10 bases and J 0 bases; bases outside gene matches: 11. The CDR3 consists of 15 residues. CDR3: CAIPPNRGDQETQYF. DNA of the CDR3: TGTGCCATCCCGCCGAACAGGGGAGACCAAGAGACCCAGTACTTC.

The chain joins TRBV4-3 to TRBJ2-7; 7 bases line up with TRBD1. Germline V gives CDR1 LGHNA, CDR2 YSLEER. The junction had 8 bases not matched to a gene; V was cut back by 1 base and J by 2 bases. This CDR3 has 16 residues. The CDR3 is CASSQGVQGMAYEQYF. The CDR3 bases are TGCGCCAGCAGCCAAGGCGTACAGGGGATGGCCTACGAGCAGTACTTC.

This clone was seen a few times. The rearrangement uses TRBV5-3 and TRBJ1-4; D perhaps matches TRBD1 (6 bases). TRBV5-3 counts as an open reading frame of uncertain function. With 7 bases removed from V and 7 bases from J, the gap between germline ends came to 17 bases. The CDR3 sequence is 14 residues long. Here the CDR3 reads CARGKGQRREKLFF. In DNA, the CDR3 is TGTGCCAGAGGAAAAGGACAGAGACGTGAAAAACTGTTTTTT.

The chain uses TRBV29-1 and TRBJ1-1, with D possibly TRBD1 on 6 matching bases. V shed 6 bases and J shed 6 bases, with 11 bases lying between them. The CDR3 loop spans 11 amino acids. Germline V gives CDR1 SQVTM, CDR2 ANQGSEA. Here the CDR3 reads CSVQGPAEAFF. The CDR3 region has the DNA TGCAGCGTACAGGGACCGGCTGAAGCTTTCTTT.

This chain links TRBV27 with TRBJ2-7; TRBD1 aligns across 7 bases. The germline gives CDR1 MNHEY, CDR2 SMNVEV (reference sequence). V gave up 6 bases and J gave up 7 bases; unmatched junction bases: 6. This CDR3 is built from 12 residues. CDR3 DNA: TGTGCCAGCAGGACAGGGTCGGGGGAGCAGTACTTC. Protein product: CASRTGSGEQYF.

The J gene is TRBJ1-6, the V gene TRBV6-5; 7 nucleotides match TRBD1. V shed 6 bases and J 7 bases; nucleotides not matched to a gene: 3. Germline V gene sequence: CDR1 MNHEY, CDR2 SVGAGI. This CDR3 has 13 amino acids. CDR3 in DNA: TGTGCCAGCAGCTCCAGGGGGAATTCACCCCTCCACTTT. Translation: CASSSRGNSPLHF.

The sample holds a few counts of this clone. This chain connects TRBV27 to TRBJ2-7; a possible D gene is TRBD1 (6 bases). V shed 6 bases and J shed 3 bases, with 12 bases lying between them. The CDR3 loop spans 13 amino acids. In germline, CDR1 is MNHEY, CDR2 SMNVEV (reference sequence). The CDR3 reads CASRIQGGYEQYF. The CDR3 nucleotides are TGTGCCAGCAGAATACAGGGTGGCTACGAGCAGTACTTC.

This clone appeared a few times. The CDR3: CASSPRGNTGELFF. In DNA form, the CDR3 reads TGTGCCAGCAGCCCCCGGGGGAACACCGGGGAGCTGTTTTTT. The chain carries TRBV11-1 and TRBJ2-2; weak D call: TRBD2 (5 bases). The CDR3 spans 14 residues. In germline, CDR1 is SGHAT, CDR2 FQDESV (reference sequence). With 5 bases removed from V and 1 base from J, the gap between germline ends came to 8 bases. The full variable domain, with the rest looked up from reference TRBV11-1 and TRBJ2-2, is EAEVAQSPRYKITEKSQAVAFWCDPISGHATLYWYRQILGQGPELLVQFQDESVVDDSQLPKDRFSAERLKGVDSTLKIQPAELGDSAMYLCASSPRGNTGELFFGEGSRLTVL.

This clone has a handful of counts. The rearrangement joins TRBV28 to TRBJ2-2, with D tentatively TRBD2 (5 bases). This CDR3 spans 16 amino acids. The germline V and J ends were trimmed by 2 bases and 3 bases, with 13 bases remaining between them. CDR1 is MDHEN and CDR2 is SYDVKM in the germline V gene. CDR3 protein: CASSLEGGYHTGELFF. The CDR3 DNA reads TGTGCCAGCAGTTTAGAGGGCGGCTACCACACCGGGGAGCTGTTTTTT.

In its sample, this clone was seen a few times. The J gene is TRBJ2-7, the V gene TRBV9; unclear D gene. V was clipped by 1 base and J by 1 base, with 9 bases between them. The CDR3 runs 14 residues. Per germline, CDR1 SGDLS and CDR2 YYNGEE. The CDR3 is CASSVHTESYEQYF. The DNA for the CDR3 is TGTGCCAGCAGCGTACATACAGAGTCCTACGAGCAGTACTTC.

The CDR3 coding sequence is TGCGCCAGCAGAGTAGACGGAGATCAGCCCCAGCATTTT. This gives the protein CASRVDGDQPQHF. The rearrangement joins TRBV5-1 to TRBJ1-5; D remains unclear. The CDR3 extends over 13 amino acids. The germline V and J ends were trimmed by 5 bases and 5 bases, with 11 bases remaining between them. From germline, CDR1 is SGHRS and CDR2 YFSETQ.